The sample holds a few counts of the clone carrying this T cell receptor beta chain. The table came from immunoSEQ multiplex PCR; TCRdb's copy has only in-frame clones and leaves some out. The table lists around 63,000 clones, 90% to 95% of them singletons. This specimen comes from a study of T cell changes during pregnancy in multiple sclerosis. V gave up 7 bases and J gave up 7 bases, with 16 bases separating them. This CDR3 is 12 amino acids long. Germline lookup yields CDR1 SQVTM and CDR2 ANQGSEA. V and J are TRBV29-1 and TRBJ1-1; perhaps TRBD1 as D (6 bases). The material was peripheral blood, obtained in the third trimester of pregnancy. The TCR originated in a female donor in good health, enrolled as a control in a pregnancy study. In DNA form, the CDR3 reads TGCAGCGCCAGGACAGCACACAGTGAAGCTTTCTTT. Translating it yields CSARTAHSEAFF. Supplemented by reference TRBV29-1 and TRBJ1-1, the full variable domain reads SAVISQKPSRDICQRGTSLTIQCQVDSQVTMMFWYRQQPGQSLTLIATANQGSEATYESGFVIDKFPISRPNLTFSTLTVSNMSPEDSSIYLCSARTAHSEAFFGQGTRLTVV.